This entry lists 5 T cell receptor beta chains sequenced from one sample in a study of T cell responses to AZD1222 COVID-19 vaccine. Sequencing used immunoSEQ multiplex PCR; TCRdb keeps in-frame clones, though not all of them. The table records about 120,000 clones, about 93% of them present only once. The sample was peripheral blood, taken 28 days after the second dose of the MenACWY control vaccine. Every receptor here comes from an adult who received the MenACWY meningococcal vaccine as a control.

The table lists this clone with a few counts. The chain is built from TRBV29-1 and TRBJ1-2; 10 bases are a match to TRBD1. The ends lost 0 bases at V and 7 bases at J; junction bases unmatched: 5. Germline values: CDR1 SQVTM, CDR2 ANQGSEA. This CDR3 region has 14 residues. In nucleotides, the CDR3 is TGCAGCGTTGAAGACCCCGGGACAGGGGCTGGCTACACCTTC. Translating gives CSVEDPGTGAGYTF.

J is TRBJ1-5 and V is TRBV10-3; the D gene is possibly TRBD1 (5 bases). This CDR3 is 14 amino acids long. V lost 3 bases, J lost 2 bases, and 8 bases lay in between. Germline V gives CDR1 ENHRY, CDR2 SYGVKD. CDR3 region: CAISDRGGNQPQHF. Written as DNA, the CDR3 is TGTGCCATCAGTGATAGGGGCGGCAATCAGCCCCAGCATTTT.

CDR3 sequence reads: CASSYAPGQVNTEAFF. In nucleotides, the CDR3 is TGTGCCAGCAGTTACGCCCCGGGACAGGTGAACACTGAAGCTTTCTTT. The chain combines TRBV6-2 or TRBV6-3 with TRBJ1-1; 8 bases match TRBD1. CDR1 MNHEY and CDR2 SVGEGT come from the germline V gene. The CDR3 runs 16 residues. The V and J ends lost 2 bases and 0 bases, in that order; junction bases with no gene match: 5.

This chain joins TRBV7-8 and TRBJ2-2; TRBD2 agrees at 11 bases. Germline V gene lookup returns CDR1 SGHVS and CDR2 FQNEAQ. The CDR3 contains 16 residues. V shed 1 base and J 6 bases; nucleotides not matched to a gene: 4. As DNA, the CDR3 is TGTGCCAGCAGCTTAGTCCTAGCGGGAGGACCCGGGGAGCTGTTTTTT. Protein sequence: CASSLVLAGGPGELFF.

V and J are TRBV7-2 and TRBJ2-5; D is undetermined. V lost 2 bases to trimming and J lost 1 base, with 11 bases between them. Germline loops: CDR1 SGHTA, CDR2 FQGNSA. The CDR3 totals 15 residues. CDR3 sequence reads: CASSLLGFPQETQYF. In nucleotides, the CDR3 is TGTGCCAGCAGCTTATTGGGTTTTCCCCAAGAGACCCAGTACTTC.